This T cell receptor beta chain stems from a study of CD8 T cells in Susac syndrome. About the study: When blood was drawn, the patients with Susac syndrome were therapy-naive, on corticosteroids, or on intravenous immunoglobulin alone.

An input of roughly 0.5 to 1 ug of RNA was subjected to reverse transcription using random hexamers. TCRdb reprocessed the immunoSEQ multiplex PCR reads with MiXCR, giving one entry per CDR3 protein. The sample lists approximately 120,000 distinct CDR3 sequences, 90% to 95% occurring once. Germline CDR1 reads SGHRS; CDR2 reads YFSETQ. The CDR3 runs 15 residues. Between the trimmed V and J ends, which lost 0 bases and 4 bases, there was a span of 14 bases. The sample comprised CD8+ T cells from PBMCs. The receptor comes from a human donor with Susac syndrome. This chain connects TRBV5-1 to TRBJ2-7; D might be TRBD1 (6 bases). The CDR3 loop is CASSLEDSWVYEQYF. The CDR3, as DNA: TGCGCCAGCAGCTTGGAGGACAGCTGGGTATACGAGCAGTACTTC. Filled out from reference TRBV5-1 and TRBJ2-7, the complete variable domain reads KAGVTQTPRYLIKTRGQQVTLSCSPISGHRSVSWYQQTPGQGLQFLFEYFSETQRNKGNFPGRFSGRQFSNSRSEMNVSTLELGDSALYLCASSLEDSWVYEQYFGPGTRLTVT.